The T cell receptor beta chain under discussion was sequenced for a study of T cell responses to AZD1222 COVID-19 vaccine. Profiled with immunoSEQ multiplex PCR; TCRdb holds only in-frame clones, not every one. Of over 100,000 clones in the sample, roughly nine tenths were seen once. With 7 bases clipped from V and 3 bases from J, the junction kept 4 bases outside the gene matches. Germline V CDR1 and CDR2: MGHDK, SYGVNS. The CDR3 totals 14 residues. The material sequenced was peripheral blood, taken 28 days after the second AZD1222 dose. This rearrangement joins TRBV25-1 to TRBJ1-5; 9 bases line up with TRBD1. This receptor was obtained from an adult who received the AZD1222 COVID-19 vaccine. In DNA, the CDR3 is TGTGCCAGCACCGGGACAGGGCACAATCAGCCCCAGCATTTT. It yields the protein CASTGTGHNQPQHF.